This record covers a single T cell receptor (beta chain). Its antigen is still unknown. The sample comes from a study of CXCR3-negative and CXCR3-positive naive CD8 T cells. CDR1 and CDR2 (germline): MDHEN, SYDVKM. The CDR3 consists of 14 residues. The study's findings and limits: The level of CXCR3 expression partially decreased after cryopreservation; the majority of assays used fresh PBMCs.

UMI-labeled TRB cDNA libraries were prepared by 5' RACE. TCRdb re-called the 5' RACE reads; one entry per CDR3 protein, DNA not given. This sample's table reports 45,000 to 70,000 distinct CDR3 sequences. This clonotype originated in a human donor in good health. Some clones in this sample may be carry-over from other donors' samples. The chain links TRBV28 to TRBJ2-7; TCRdb selects TRBD1, and the lack of DNA leaves this call unchecked. Sequenced: memory CD8+ T cells from blood. The CDR3 is CASNPTRDTYEQYF.